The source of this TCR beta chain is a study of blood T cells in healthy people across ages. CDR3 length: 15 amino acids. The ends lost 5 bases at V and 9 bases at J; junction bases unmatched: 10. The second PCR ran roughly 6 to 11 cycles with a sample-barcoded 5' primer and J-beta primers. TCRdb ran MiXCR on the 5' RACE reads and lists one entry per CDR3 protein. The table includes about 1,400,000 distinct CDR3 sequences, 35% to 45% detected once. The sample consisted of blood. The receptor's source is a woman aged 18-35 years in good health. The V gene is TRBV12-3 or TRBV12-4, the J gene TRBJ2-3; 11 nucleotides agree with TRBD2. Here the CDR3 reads CASSPGLAGAGTQYF. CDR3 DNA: TGTGCCAGCAGTCCTGGACTAGCGGGCGCCGGAACGCAGTATTTT.